The 30 T cell receptor beta chains below all came from one sample that was sequenced in a study of blood T cell repertoires in COVID-19. Some clones are missing from TCRdb's copy, which holds only in-frame ones; the method was immunoSEQ multiplex PCR. The data hold 150,000 to 200,000 clones, with around 84% observed a single time. Material for sequencing was peripheral blood. The receptors were gathered from a woman aged 70-85 years with COVID-19, enrolled during active disease.

The chain employs TRBV30 and TRBJ2-2; D remains unclear. The CDR3 totals 12 residues. Germline CDR1 and CDR2: GTSNPN and SVGIG (reference sequence). Trimming took off 3 bases at V and 7 bases at J, with 9 bases between the two ends. CDR3 in amino acids: CAWRGLGGELFF. CDR3 DNA: TGTGCCTGGAGGGGCCTCGGCGGGGAGCTGTTTTTT.

The V gene is TRBV5-5, the J gene TRBJ2-3, with 10 bases fitting TRBD1. Germline loops: CDR1 SGHKS, CDR2 YYEKEE (reference sequence). This CDR3 has 14 amino acids. With V trimmed by 5 bases and J by 5 bases, 5 bases remained unmatched. CDR3 sequence (DNA): TGTGCCAGCAGGACGACAGGGGGCATAGATACGCAGTATTTT. Translating it yields CASRTTGGIDTQYF. Complete variable domain (other parts from reference TRBV5-5 and TRBJ2-3): DAGVTQSPTHLIKTRGQQVTLRCSPISGHKSVSWYQQVLGQGPQFIFQYYEKEERGRGNFPDRFSARQFPNYSSELNVNALLLGDSALYLCASRTTGGIDTQYFGPGTRLTVL.

This clone was seen a single time. This chain connects TRBV5-1 to TRBJ2-2; the match to TRBD2 covers 11 bases. This CDR3 is built from 15 residues. In germline, CDR1 is SGHRS, CDR2 YFSETQ. The trim removed 4 bases at V and 5 bases at J, leaving 4 bases unmatched. DNA of the CDR3: TGCGCCAGCAGCGAATCTAGCGGGGGGACCGGGGAGCTGTTTTTT. Translation gives CASSESSGGTGELFF. The full variable domain, with the rest looked up from reference TRBV5-1 and TRBJ2-2, is KAGVTQTPRYLIKTRGQQVTLSCSPISGHRSVSWYQQTPGQGLQFLFEYFSETQRNKGNFPGRFSGRQFSNSRSEMNVSTLELGDSALYLCASSESSGGTGELFFGEGSRLTVL.

This chain connects TRBV14 to TRBJ2-1; D perhaps matches TRBD1 (5 bases). Trimming took 0 bases from V and 13 from J, leaving 10 bases between them. The CDR3 covers 12 residues. Germline values: CDR1 SGHDN, CDR2 FVKESK. The CDR3 DNA reads TGTGCCAGCAGCCAAGAAACAGGAACACAGTTCTTC. This codes for CASSQETGTQFF.

The CDR3 DNA reads TGTGCCAGCAGCTTAAATAGAGATACGCAGTATTTT. Residues: CASSLNRDTQYF. V gene TRBV11-2 combines with J gene TRBJ2-3; D gene uncertain. The CDR3 sequence is 12 residues long. The germline V gene has CDR1 SGHAT and CDR2 FQNNGV. Trimming shortened V by 2 bases and J by 5 bases, and 5 bases separated the two germline ends.

This clone was counted a few times. The gene calls are TRBV27 and TRBJ1-5; TRBD1 is a possible D gene (6 bases). The CDR3 spans 16 residues. V gave up 0 bases and J gave up 1 base, with 10 bases separating them. Germline V gives CDR1 MNHEY, CDR2 SMNVEV (reference sequence). CDR3: CASSLSAGASNQPQHF. CDR3 nucleotides: TGTGCCAGCAGTTTATCGGCAGGGGCAAGCAATCAGCCCCAGCATTTT.

In its sample, this clone was seen a few times. The rearrangement joins TRBV11-2 to TRBJ2-7; tentatively, D is TRBD2 (6 bases). CDR1 is SGHAT and CDR2 is FQNNGV in the germline V gene. V shed 5 bases and J shed 5 bases, with 16 bases lying between them. This CDR3 has 14 amino acids. For the CDR3, the DNA is TGTGCCAGCAGCAAGGAGGGCCTCCGTGACGAGCAGTACGTC. Residues: CASSKEGLRDEQYV.

This chain joins TRBV7-2 and TRBJ2-1; TRBD2 might be the D (6 bases). CDR3 size: 14 residues. The V gene's germline CDR1 is SGHTA and CDR2 FQGNSA. Trimming removed 0 bases from V and 8 bases from J, with 11 bases in between. The CDR3 is CASSLASSGYEQFF. CDR3 nucleotide sequence: TGTGCCAGCAGCTTAGCATCCAGCGGGTATGAGCAGTTCTTC.

The V and J genes are TRBV27 and TRBJ2-1, with TRBD2 as a possible D gene (5 bases). CDR3 length equals 19 residues. Germline V gene data show CDR1 as MNHEY and CDR2 as SMNVEV (reference sequence). V was clipped by 2 bases and J by 7 bases, with 27 bases between them. In DNA, the CDR3 is TGTGCCAGCAGTTTAGTACGGGGATCCGCGGGCCGAGCAGTAAATGAGCAGTTCTTC. It is translated as CASSLVRGSAGRAVNEQFF.

The chain recombines TRBV4-1 with TRBJ2-2, with a tentative D call TRBD2 (6 bases). The CDR3 spans 14 residues. Trimming shortened V by 2 bases and J by 4 bases, and 8 bases separated the two germline ends. CDR1 and CDR2 from the germline V gene are MGHRA and YSYEKL. The CDR3 DNA reads as TGCGCCAGCAGCCAACCGGGGGTCACCGGGGAGCTGTTTTTT. As protein: CASSQPGVTGELFF.

The chain carries TRBV30 and TRBJ1-1, with 7 bases lining up with TRBD1. Per germline, CDR1 GTSNPN and CDR2 SVGIG (reference sequence). The CDR3 consists of 9 residues. The CDR3 protein is CAGQGGAFF. CDR3 sequence (DNA): TGTGCAGGTCAGGGGGGAGCTTTCTTT. The complete variable domain, with remaining parts taken from reference TRBV30 and TRBJ1-1, reads SQTIHQWPATLVQPVGSPLSLECTVEGTSNPNLYWYRQAAGRGLQLLFYSVGIGQISSEVPQNLSASRPQDRQFILSSKKLLLSDSGFYLCAGQGGAFFGQGTRLTVV.

CDR3 amino acids: CASSISLAGTDTQYF. CDR3 coding DNA: TGTGCCAGTAGTATAAGTCTAGCGGGCACAGATACGCAGTATTTT. The gene calls are TRBV19 and TRBJ2-3, with 7 nucleotides matching TRBD2. The germline V gene encodes CDR1 LNHDA and CDR2 SQIVND (reference sequence). The CDR3 is 15 residues long. After removal of 2 bases from V and 1 base from J, the junction contained 3 bases not matched to a gene.

The V gene is TRBV6-1, the J gene TRBJ2-7; D gene ambiguous. Germline V gene sequence: CDR1 MNHNS, CDR2 SASEGT. V was shortened by 3 bases and J by 1 base, with 13 bases between the two germline ends. The CDR3 is 15 amino acids. CDR3 sequence reads: CASSEGTNPSYEQYV. The CDR3 DNA follows: TGTGCCAGCAGTGAGGGCACCAATCCTTCCTACGAGCAGTACGTC.

V gene TRBV5-1 combines with J gene TRBJ2-7, with 11 bases lining up with TRBD1. Germline CDR1 SGHRS, CDR2 YFSETQ. Unmatched junction bases numbered 7, after V lost 3 bases and J lost 2 bases. CDR3 size: 16 residues. The CDR3 nucleotides read TGCGCCAGCAGCTCGGACAGGGGGCCGTATACCTACGAGCAGTACGTC. Translation: CASSSDRGPYTYEQYV.

This clone has at least ten counts. The chain links TRBV27 to TRBJ2-1, with D perhaps matching TRBD2 (6 bases). The germline V gene encodes CDR1 MNHEY and CDR2 SMNVEV (reference sequence). This CDR3 contains 15 residues. Between the trimmed V and J ends, which lost 3 bases and 5 bases, there was a span of 14 bases. Written as DNA, the CDR3 is TGTGCCAGCAGTTTGGGCCCGGGAGCCGACAATGAGCAGTTCTTC. Protein: CASSLGPGADNEQFF.

The chain employs TRBV5-8 and TRBJ2-3; D may be TRBD2 (6 bases). CDR1 and CDR2 (germline): SGHTS, YDEGEE. Deletions cut 0 bases from V and 3 bases from J, with 8 bases between. This CDR3 has 14 amino acids. The CDR3 DNA is TGTGCCAGCAGCTTGGATGGGGGGACAGATACGCAGTATTTT. Protein sequence: CASSLDGGTDTQYF.

V and J are TRBV27 and TRBJ2-6; a possible D gene is TRBD1 (6 bases). Germline lookup yields CDR1 MNHEY and CDR2 SMNVEV (reference sequence). The length of the CDR3 is 16 residues. With 7 bases removed from V and 4 bases from J, the gap between germline ends came to 17 bases. This chain's CDR3 is CASKVQGSLGANVLTF. The CDR3 nucleotides read TGTGCCAGCAAGGTACAGGGAAGCTTAGGGGCCAACGTCCTGACTTTC.

This rearrangement joins TRBV11-3 to TRBJ2-5; tentative D call: TRBD2 (6 bases). CDR1 is SGHNT and CDR2 is YENEEA in the germline V gene. The V gene lost 0 bases and the J gene lost 5 bases, with 13 bases spanning the gap. The CDR3 spans 15 residues. CDR3 loop: CASSLDSAGTETQYF. For the CDR3, the DNA is TGTGCCAGCAGCTTAGATTCCGCGGGGACGGAGACCCAGTACTTC.

This sequence joins TRBV5-1 and TRBJ2-7, with D possibly being TRBD2 (6 bases). Germline V gene sequence: CDR1 SGHRS, CDR2 YFSETQ. CDR3 length: 16 amino acids. Trimming cost V 1 base and J 7 bases, with 21 bases left between them. The CDR3 region has the DNA TGCGCCAGCAGCTTGTGGTTAGGAGGGACCATTCGGGAGCAGTACTTC. Its translation: CASSLWLGGTIREQYF.

This chain connects TRBV30 to TRBJ1-5; D is ambiguous. CDR3 length: 16 residues. CDR1 is GTSNPN and CDR2 is SVGIG in the germline V gene (reference sequence). Trimming cost V 1 base and J 0 bases, with 13 bases left between them. The CDR3 loop is CAWSARISVSNQPQHF. DNA of the CDR3: TGTGCCTGGAGTGCTAGGATCAGTGTTAGCAATCAGCCCCAGCATTTT.

The chain uses TRBV7-9 and TRBJ2-3; the D gene is possibly TRBD2 (6 bases). This CDR3 has 15 residues. Germline CDR1 and CDR2: SEHNR and FQNEAQ (reference sequence). V was trimmed by 7 bases and J by 4 bases, leaving 18 bases between them. CDR3 DNA: TGTGCCAGCACCGACCTAGATAGCGGAGCAGATACGCAGTATTTT. Translating gives CASTDLDSGADTQYF.

This clone was observed a handful of times. The V call is TRBV5-4, the J call TRBJ1-1; D is possibly TRBD1 (6 bases). V was shortened by 4 bases and J by 1 base, with 8 bases between the two germline ends. Germline V gene sequence: CDR1 SGHNT, CDR2 YYREEE (reference sequence). The CDR3 has 13 amino acids. The CDR3 coding sequence is TGTGCCAGCAGCACAGGGTCGAACACTGAAGCTTTCTTT. As protein: CASSTGSNTEAFF.

In this sample, this clone turned up a few times. The rearrangement joins TRBV2 to TRBJ2-3, with D tentatively TRBD2 (7 bases). CDR1 is SNHLY, CDR2 FYNNEI, per germline. This CDR3 is 15 amino acids long. V was clipped by 1 base and J by 4 bases, with 12 bases between them. CDR3 coding DNA: TGTGCCAGCAGTGAAGTCAGGGGAGGGGCAGATACGCAGTATTTT. Translated: CASSEVRGGADTQYF.

The chain uses TRBV15 and TRBJ1-6; the match to TRBD1 covers 7 bases. Per germline, CDR1 LNHNV and CDR2 YYDKDF (reference sequence). Trimming removed 6 bases from V and 7 bases from J; junction bases left unmatched: 9. The CDR3 spans 15 residues. The CDR3 coding sequence is TGTGCCACCAGTGGGCCCGGGACAGAGAATTCACCCCTCCACTTT. Translating gives CATSGPGTENSPLHF. Complete variable domain (other parts from reference TRBV15 and TRBJ1-6): DAMVIQNPRYQVTQFGKPVTLSCSQTLNHNVMYWYQQKSSQAPKLLFHYYDKDFNNEADTPDNFQSRRPNTSFCFLDIRSPGLGDTAMYLCATSGPGTENSPLHFGNGTRLTVT.

The chain has TRBV21-1 and TRBJ2-3; the table's D call, TRBD1, has no DNA check behind it. TRBV21-1 is deemed a pseudogene. The CDR3 spans 16 residues. CDR3: CASSKGTGACTDTQYF. The CDR3 DNA sequence: TGTGCCAGCAGCAAGGGGACAGGGGCTTGCACAGATACGCAGTATTTT.

V and J are TRBV6-1 and TRBJ1-2, with TRBD1 identical over 8 bases. This CDR3 has 18 amino acids. The V gene's germline CDR1 is MNHNS and CDR2 SASEGT. Trimming removed 0 bases from V and 4 bases from J; junction bases left unmatched: 13. Written as DNA, the CDR3 is TGTGCCAGCAGTGAAGCGTCGGCAGGGGGCAGTAGAAGCTATGGCTACACCTTC. It encodes CASSEASAGGSRSYGYTF.

This clone was recorded a few times. This chain links TRBV27 with TRBJ1-5; no firm D call. The CDR3 consists of 16 residues. From germline, CDR1 is MNHEY and CDR2 SMNVEV (reference sequence). The V gene lost 4 bases and the J gene lost 2 bases, with 15 bases spanning the gap. The CDR3 nucleotides read TGTGCCAGCAGTTATATTAGACCAGGCGGCAATCAGCCCCAGCATTTT. This sequence encodes CASSYIRPGGNQPQHF.

The genes are TRBV7-2 and TRBJ2-2; D unresolved. The V end lost 5 bases, the J end lost 2 bases, and 3 bases lay between the germline ends. The germline gives CDR1 SGHTA, CDR2 FQGNSA. This CDR3 has 12 amino acids. The CDR3 nucleotides are TGTGCCAGCAGCCTCAACACCGGGGAGCTGTTTTTT. Its protein is CASSLNTGELFF.

The rearrangement uses TRBV11-2 and TRBJ1-2; 8 bases line up with TRBD1. From germline, CDR1 is SGHAT and CDR2 FQNNGV. After removal of 1 base from V and 4 bases from J, the junction contained 5 bases not matched to a gene. The CDR3 is made up of 15 amino acids. The CDR3 bases are TGTGCCAGCAGCTTAGGTACAGGGGGTAGCTATGGCTACACCTTC. This gives the protein CASSLGTGGSYGYTF.

This chain links TRBV7-6 with TRBJ2-1, with 12 bases identical to TRBD2. V dropped 5 bases and J dropped 7; count of bases not matched to a gene: 9. The CDR3 sequence is 16 residues long. Per germline, CDR1 SGHVS and CDR2 FNYEAQ. The CDR3 bases are TGTGCCAGCAGCAGCGGACTAGCGGGGTTGAGGAATGAGCAGTTCTTC. Translated, it gives CASSSGLAGLRNEQFF.